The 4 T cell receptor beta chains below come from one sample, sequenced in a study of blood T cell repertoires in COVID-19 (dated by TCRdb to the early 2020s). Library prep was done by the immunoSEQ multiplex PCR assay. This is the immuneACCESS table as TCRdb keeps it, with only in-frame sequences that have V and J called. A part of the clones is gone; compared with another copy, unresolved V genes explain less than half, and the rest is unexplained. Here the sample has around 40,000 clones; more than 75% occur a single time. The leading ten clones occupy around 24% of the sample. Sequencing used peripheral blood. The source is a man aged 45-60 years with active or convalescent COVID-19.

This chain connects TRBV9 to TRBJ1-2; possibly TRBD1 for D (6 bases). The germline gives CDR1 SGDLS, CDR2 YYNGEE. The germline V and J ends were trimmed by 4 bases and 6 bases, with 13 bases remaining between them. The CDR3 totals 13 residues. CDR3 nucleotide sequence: TGTGCCAGCAGCTCCGGACAGTCCGATGGCTACACCTTC. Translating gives CASSSGQSDGYTF. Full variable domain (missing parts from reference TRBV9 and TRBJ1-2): DSGVTQTPKHLITATGQRVTLRCSPRSGDLSVYWYQQSLDQGLQFLIQYYNGEERAKGNILERFSAQQFPDLHSELNLSSLELGDSALYFCASSSGQSDGYTFGSGTRLTVV.

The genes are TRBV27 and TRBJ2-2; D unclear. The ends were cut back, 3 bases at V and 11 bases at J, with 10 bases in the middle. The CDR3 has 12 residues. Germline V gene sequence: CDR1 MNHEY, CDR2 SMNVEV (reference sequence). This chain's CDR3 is CASSFEVGELFF. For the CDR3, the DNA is TGTGCCAGCAGTTTTGAGGTCGGAGAGCTGTTTTTT.

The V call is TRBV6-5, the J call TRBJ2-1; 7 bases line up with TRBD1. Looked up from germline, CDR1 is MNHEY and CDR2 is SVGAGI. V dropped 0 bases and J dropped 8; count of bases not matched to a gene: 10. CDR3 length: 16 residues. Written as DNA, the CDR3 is TGTGCCAGCAGTTACTCGGGGACAGAGATTGTAGATGAGCAGTTCTTC. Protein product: CASSYSGTEIVDEQFF.

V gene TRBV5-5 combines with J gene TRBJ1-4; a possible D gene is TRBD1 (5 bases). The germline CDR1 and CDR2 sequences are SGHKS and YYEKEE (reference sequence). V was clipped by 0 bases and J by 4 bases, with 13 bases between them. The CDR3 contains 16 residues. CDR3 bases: TGTGCCAGCAGCTTGGGGCCCGGGACTTTTAATGAAAAACTGTTTTTT. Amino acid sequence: CASSLGPGTFNEKLFF.